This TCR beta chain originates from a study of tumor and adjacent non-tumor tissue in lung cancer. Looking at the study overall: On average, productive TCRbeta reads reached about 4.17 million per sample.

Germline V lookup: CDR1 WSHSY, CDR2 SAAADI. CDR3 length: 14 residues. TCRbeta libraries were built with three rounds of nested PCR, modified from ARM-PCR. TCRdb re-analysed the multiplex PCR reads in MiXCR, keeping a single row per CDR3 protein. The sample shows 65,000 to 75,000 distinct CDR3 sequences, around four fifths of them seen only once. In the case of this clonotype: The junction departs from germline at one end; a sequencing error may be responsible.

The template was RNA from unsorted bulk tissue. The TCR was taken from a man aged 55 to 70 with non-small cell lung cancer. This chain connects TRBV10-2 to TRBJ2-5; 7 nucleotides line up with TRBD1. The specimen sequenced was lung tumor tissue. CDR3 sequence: CASKSGQATATPYF. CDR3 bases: TGTGCCAGCAAATCCGGACAGGCGACTGCGACCCCGTACTTC.